This T cell receptor beta chain is from a study of vaccination effects on CD4 cells after COVID-19. Study background: Sampling occurred a median 72 days post second dose, range 14 to 241. Overall study results and limits: Few convalescent patients and no early post-infection timepoints were included in the study.

This table comes from immunoSEQ multiplex PCR, and its TCRdb copy is limited to in-frame clones, with some not included. The sample holds around 30,000 clones; approximately 71% are singletons and the top ten take about 10%. Details on this clone: Its antigen is undetermined.

With the ViraFEST assay, the study expanded antigen-specific CD4+ T cells using viral peptide pools, then sequenced them. When around 10 days of culture had elapsed, CD4+ T cells were isolated. All study participants received two doses of BNT162b2 or mRNA-1273 vaccine. About 2.1 million PBMC were placed in each well, which was supplemented with 10 IU/ml IL-2 and roughly 9 ug/ml peptides. This CDR3 spans 14 amino acids. V lost 5 bases and J lost 5, with 13 bases in between. CDR1 and CDR2 from the germline V gene are SEHNR and FQNEAQ (reference sequence). Sequenced material: CD4+ T cells from PBMCs cultured with HCoV-NL63 spike peptides, taken after COVID-19 vaccination. The source of this sequence is a human donor who received a COVID-19 vaccine. The chain is built from TRBV7-9 and TRBJ1-3; weak D call: TRBD1 (6 bases). Here the CDR3 reads CASSERTARNTIYF. DNA for the CDR3: TGTGCCAGCAGCGAAAGGACAGCCAGAAACACCATATATTTT.